This TCR beta chain was obtained from a study of shared clonotypes between healthy human individuals. Study-wide findings and caveats: Naive CD4 clonotypes were shared across a handful of donors at about 5.3%.

The germline gives CDR1 SNHLY, CDR2 FYNNEI. The ends lost 7 bases at V and 2 bases at J; junction bases unmatched: 3. There are 14 residues in the CDR3. The assay was immunoSEQ multiplex PCR, and TCRdb's table has in-frame clones only and misses some. This repertoire shows approximately 2.3 million clones, approximately 95% found once; its top ten account for 0.3% to 0.4%. Concerning this clone itself: Antigen specificity is unknown.

This TCR was sampled from a man aged 18 to 35 in good health. Some clones in this sample may be carry-over from other donors' samples. The specimen was naive CD4+ T cells from PBMCs. Regarding subset: CD45RA+ positively selected. The gene calls are TRBV2 and TRBJ2-1, with 9 bases lining up with TRBD2. CDR3 region: CASMEREAYNEQFF. DNA of the CDR3: TGTGCCAGCATGGAGCGGGAGGCCTACAATGAGCAGTTCTTC.